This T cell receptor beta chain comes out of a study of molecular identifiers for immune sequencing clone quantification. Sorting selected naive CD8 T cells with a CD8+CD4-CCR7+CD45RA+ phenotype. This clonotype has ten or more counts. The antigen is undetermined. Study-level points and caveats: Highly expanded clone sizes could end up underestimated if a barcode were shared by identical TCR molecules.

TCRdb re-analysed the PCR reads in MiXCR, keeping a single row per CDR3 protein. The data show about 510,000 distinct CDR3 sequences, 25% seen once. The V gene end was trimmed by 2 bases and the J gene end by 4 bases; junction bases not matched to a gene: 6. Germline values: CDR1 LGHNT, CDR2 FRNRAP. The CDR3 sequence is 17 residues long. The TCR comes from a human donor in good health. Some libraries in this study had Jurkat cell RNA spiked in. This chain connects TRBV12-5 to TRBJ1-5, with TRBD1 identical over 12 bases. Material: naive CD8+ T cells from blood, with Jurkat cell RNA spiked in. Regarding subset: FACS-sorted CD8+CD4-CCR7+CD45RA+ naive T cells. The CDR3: CASGLTGTGGGNQPQHF. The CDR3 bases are TGTGCTAGTGGTTTGACGGGGACAGGGGGCGGTAATCAGCCCCAGCATTTT.